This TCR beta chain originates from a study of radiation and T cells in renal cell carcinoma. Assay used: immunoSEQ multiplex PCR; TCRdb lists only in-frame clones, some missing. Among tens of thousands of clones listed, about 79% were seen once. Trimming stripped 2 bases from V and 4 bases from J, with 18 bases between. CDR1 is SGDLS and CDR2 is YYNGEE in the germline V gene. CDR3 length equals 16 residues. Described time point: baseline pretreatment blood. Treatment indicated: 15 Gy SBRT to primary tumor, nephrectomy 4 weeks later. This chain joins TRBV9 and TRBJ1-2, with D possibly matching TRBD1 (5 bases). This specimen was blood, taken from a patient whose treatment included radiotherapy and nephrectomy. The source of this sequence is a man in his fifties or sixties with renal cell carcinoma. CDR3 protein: CASSVSSGQNFYGYTF. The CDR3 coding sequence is TGTGCCAGCAGCGTTTCGTCAGGGCAGAACTTCTATGGCTACACCTTC.